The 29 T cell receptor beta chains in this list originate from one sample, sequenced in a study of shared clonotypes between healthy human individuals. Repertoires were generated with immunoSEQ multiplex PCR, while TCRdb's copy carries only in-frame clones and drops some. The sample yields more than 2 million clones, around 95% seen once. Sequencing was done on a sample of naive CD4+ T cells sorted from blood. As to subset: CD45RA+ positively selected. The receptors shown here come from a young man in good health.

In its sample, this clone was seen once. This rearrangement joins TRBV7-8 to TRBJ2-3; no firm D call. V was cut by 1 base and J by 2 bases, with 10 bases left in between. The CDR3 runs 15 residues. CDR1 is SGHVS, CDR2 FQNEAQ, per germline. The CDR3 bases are TGTGCCAGCAGCTTAGTTTTTCAAAACACAGATACGCAGTATTTT. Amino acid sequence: CASSLVFQNTDTQYF.

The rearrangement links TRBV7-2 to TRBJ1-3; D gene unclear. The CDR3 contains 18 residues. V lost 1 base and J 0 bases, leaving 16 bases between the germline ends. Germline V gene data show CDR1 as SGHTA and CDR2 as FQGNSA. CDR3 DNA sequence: TGTGCCAGCAGCTTAGGGGAGTATCGAGTCTACTCTGGAAACACCATATATTTT. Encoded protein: CASSLGEYRVYSGNTIYF.

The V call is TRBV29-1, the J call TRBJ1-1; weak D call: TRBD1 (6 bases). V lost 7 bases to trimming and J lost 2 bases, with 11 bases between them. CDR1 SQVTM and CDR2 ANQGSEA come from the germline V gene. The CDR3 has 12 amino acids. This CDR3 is CSADGGNTEAFF. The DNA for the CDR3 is TGCAGCGCCGATGGGGGCAACACTGAAGCTTTCTTT.

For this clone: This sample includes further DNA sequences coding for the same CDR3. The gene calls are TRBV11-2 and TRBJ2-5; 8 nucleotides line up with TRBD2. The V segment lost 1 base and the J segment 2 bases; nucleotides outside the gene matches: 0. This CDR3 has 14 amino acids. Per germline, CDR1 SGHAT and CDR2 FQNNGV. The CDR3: CASSLAGGQETQYF. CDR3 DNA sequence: TGTGCCAGCAGCTTAGCGGGGGGGCAAGAGACCCAGTACTTC.

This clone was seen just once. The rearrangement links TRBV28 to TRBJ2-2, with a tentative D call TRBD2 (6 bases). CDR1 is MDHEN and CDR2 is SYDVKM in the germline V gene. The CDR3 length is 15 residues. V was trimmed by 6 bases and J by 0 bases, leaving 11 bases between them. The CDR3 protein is CASSELAANTGELFF. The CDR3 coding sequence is TGTGCCAGCAGCGAACTAGCAGCGAACACCGGGGAGCTGTTTTTT.

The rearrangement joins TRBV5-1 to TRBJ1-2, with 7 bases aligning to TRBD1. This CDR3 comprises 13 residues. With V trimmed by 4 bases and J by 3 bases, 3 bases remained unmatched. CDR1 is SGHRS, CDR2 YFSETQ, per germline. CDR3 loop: CASSHDRDYGYTF. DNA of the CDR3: TGCGCCAGCAGCCATGACAGGGACTATGGCTACACCTTC.

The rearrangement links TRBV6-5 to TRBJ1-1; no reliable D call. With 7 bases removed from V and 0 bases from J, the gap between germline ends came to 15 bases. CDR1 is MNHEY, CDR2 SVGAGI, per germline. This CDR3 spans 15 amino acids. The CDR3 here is CASIGRREMNTEAFF. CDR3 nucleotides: TGTGCCAGCATCGGGAGGAGGGAGATGAACACTGAAGCTTTCTTT.

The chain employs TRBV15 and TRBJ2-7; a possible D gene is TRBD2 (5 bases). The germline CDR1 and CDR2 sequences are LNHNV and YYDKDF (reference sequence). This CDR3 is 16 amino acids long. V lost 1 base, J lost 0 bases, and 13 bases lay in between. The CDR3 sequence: CATSRGWTLTSYEQYF. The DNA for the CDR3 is TGTGCCACCAGCAGAGGTTGGACTCTTACCTCCTACGAGCAGTACTTC.

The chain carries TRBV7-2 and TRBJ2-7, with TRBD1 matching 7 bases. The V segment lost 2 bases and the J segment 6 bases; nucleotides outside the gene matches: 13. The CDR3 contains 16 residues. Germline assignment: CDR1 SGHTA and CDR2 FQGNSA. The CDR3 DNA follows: TGTGCCAGCAGCTTACCAAGAAACCGACAGGGTTTCGAGCAGTACTTC. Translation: CASSLPRNRQGFEQYF. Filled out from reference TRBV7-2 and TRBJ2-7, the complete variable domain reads GAGVSQSPSNKVTEKGKDVELRCDPISGHTALYWYRQSLGQGLEFLIYFQGNSAPDKSGLPSDRFSAERTGGSVSTLTIQRTQQEDSAVYLCASSLPRNRQGFEQYFGPGTRLTVT.

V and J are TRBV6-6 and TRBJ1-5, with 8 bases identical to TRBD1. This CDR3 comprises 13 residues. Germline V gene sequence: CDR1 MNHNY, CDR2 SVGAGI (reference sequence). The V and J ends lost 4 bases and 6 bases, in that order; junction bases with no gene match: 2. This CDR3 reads CASSWDRSQPQHF. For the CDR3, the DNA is TGTGCCAGCAGTTGGGACAGGAGTCAGCCCCAGCATTTT.

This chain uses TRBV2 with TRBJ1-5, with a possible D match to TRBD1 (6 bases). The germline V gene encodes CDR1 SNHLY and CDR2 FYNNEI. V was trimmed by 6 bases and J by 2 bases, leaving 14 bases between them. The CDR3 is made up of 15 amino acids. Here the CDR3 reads CASSPRAGGNQPQHF. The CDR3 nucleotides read TGTGCCAGCAGCCCCCGGGCAGGGGGCAATCAGCCCCAGCATTTT.

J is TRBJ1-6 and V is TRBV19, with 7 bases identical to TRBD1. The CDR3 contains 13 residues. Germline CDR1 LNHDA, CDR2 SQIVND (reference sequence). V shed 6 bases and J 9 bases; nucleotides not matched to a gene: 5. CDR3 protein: CASRQGYSSPLHF. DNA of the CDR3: TGTGCCAGTAGACAGGGGTATTCTTCACCCCTCCACTTT.

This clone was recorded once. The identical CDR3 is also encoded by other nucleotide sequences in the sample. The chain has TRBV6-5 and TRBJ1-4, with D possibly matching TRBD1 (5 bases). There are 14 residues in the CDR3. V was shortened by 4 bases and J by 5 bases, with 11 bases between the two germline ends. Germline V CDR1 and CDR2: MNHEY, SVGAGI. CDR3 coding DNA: TGTGCCAGCAGTTTAACAGGAGGGAATGAAAAACTGTTTTTT. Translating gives CASSLTGGNEKLFF.

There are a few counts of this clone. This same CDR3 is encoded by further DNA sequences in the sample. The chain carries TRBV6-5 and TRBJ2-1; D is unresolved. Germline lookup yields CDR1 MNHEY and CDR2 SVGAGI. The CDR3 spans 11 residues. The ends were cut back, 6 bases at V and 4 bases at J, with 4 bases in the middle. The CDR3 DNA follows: TGTGCCAGCAGGAGATACAATGAGCAGTTCTTC. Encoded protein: CASRRYNEQFF.

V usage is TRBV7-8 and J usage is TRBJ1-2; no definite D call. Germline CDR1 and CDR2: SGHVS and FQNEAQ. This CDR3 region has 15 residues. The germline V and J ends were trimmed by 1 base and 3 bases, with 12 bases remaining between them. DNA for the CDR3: TGTGCCAGCAGCTTAGATGTTAGGCGGGACTATGGCTACACCTTC. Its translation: CASSLDVRRDYGYTF.

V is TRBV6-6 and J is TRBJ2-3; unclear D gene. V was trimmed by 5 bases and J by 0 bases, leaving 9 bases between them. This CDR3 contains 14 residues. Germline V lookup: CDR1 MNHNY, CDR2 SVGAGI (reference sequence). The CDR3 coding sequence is TGTGCCAGCAGTCCATGGACCAGCACAGATACGCAGTATTTT. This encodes CASSPWTSTDTQYF.

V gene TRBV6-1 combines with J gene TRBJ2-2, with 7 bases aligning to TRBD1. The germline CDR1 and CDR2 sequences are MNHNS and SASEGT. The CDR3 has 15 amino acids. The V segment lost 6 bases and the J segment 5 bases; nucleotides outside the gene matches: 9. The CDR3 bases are TGTGCCAGCAGACCCGACAGGGTTGTTACCGGGGAGCTGTTTTTT. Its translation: CASRPDRVVTGELFF.

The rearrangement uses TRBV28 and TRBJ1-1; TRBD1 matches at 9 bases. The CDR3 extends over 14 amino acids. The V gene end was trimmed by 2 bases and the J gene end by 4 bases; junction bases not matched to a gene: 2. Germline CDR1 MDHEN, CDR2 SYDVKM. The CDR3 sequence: CASSLGTGTTEAFF. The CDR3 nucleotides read TGTGCCAGCAGTTTAGGGACAGGGACCACTGAAGCTTTCTTT.

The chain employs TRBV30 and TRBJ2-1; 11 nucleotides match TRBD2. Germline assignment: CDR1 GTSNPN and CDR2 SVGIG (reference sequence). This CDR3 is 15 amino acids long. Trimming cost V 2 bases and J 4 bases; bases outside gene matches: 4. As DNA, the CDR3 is TGTGCCTGGAGTACCGGGACTAGCGGATACAATGAGCAGTTCTTC. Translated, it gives CAWSTGTSGYNEQFF.

The CDR3 reads CASSIGGTGANQPQHF. As DNA, the CDR3 is TGTGCCAGTAGTATAGGGGGGACAGGGGCCAATCAGCCCCAGCATTTT. V is TRBV19 and J is TRBJ1-5; 10 nucleotides match TRBD1. Unmatched junction bases numbered 3, after V lost 1 base and J lost 3 bases. This CDR3 contains 16 residues. Germline V CDR1 and CDR2: LNHDA, SQIVND (reference sequence).

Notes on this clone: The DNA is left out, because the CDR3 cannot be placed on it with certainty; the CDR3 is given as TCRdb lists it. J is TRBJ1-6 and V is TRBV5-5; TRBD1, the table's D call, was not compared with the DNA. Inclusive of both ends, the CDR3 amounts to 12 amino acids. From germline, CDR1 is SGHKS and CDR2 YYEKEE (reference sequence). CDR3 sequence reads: CASSSSDRVLHF.

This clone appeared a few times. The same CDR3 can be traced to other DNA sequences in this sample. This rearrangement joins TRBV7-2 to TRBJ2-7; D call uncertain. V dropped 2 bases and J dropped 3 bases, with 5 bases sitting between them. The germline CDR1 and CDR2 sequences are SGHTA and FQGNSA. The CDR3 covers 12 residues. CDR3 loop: CASSLNSYEQYF. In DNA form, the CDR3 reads TGTGCCAGCAGCTTAAACAGCTACGAGCAGTACTTC.

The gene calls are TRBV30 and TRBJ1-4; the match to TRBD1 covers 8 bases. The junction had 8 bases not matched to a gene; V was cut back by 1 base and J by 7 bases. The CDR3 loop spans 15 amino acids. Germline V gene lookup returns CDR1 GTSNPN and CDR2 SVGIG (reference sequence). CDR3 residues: CAWSAPTGAGEKLFF. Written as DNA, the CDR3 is TGTGCCTGGAGTGCCCCGACAGGGGCGGGTGAAAAACTGTTTTTT.

The CDR3 sequence is CASSSLDRDYEQYF. Written as DNA, the CDR3 is TGTGCCAGCAGCTCCCTGGACAGGGACTACGAGCAGTACTTC. This chain links TRBV5-6 with TRBJ2-7; 8 nucleotides match TRBD1. Losses at the gene ends were 3 bases for V and 3 bases for J; bases not matched to a gene: 5. CDR3 size: 14 residues. CDR1 is SGHDT and CDR2 is YYEEEE in the germline V gene.

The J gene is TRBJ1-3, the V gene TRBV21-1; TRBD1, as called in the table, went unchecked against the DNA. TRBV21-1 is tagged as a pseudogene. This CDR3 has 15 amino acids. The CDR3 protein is CASSTATGAGNTIYF. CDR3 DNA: TGTGCCAGCAGCACAGCCACAGGGGCTGGAAACACCATATATTTT.

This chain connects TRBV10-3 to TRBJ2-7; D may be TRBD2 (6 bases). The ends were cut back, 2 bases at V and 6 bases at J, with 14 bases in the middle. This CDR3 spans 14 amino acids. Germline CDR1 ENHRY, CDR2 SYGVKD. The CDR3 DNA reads TGTGCCATCAGTGAGGTTAGCGGTTCGAGCGAGCAGTACTTC. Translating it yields CAISEVSGSSEQYF.

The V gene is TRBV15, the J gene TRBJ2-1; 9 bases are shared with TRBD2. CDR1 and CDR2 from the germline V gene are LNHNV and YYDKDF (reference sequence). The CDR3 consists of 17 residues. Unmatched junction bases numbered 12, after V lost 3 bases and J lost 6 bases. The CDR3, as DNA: TGTGCCACCAGCAGGGCTCCAGGGACTAGCAATGGCAATGAGCAGTTCTTC. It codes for CATSRAPGTSNGNEQFF.

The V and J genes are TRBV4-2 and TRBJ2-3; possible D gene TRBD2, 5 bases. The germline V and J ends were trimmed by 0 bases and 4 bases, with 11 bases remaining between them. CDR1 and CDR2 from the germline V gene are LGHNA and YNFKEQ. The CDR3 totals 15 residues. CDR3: CASSQEIAGADTQYF. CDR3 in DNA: TGTGCCAGCAGCCAAGAAATAGCCGGGGCAGATACGCAGTATTTT.

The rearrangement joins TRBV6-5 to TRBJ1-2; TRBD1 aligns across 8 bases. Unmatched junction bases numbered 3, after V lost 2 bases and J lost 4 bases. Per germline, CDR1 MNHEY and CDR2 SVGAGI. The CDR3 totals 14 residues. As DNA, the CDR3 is TGTGCCAGCAGTTACCTCACAGGGGGCTATGGCTACACCTTC. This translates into CASSYLTGGYGYTF.